This T cell receptor beta chain was documented in a study of early T cells in non-severe SARS-CoV-2 infection. As for the study in general: From unsorted whole blood, bulk RNA was sequenced, and the chains remained unpaired.

The TCR library protocol attached unique molecular identifiers to the individual cDNA molecules. TCRdb processed the 5' RACE reads anew with MiXCR; each CDR3 protein has one entry. This sample has under 55,000 distinct CDR3 sequences; around a tenth occur once, and the top ten carry about a fifth. Study results and caveats: VDJdb-based matching was biased toward anti-spike CD8 responses and missed private and CD4 specificities.

This clonotype has ten or more counts. The antigen is unknown. This clonotype was obtained from an adult who was a healthcare worker with PCR-confirmed SARS-CoV-2 infection or an uninfected control (not recorded which). The sample was whole blood.

This CDR3 is CSVRGTGVEQYF. The CDR3 nucleotides read TGCAGCGTTCGTGGGACAGGGGTCGAGCAGTACTTC. The chain joins TRBV29-1 to TRBJ2-7, with 10 bases lining up with TRBD1. V gave up 5 bases and J gave up 6 bases; unmatched junction bases: 4. The length of the CDR3 is 12 residues. Germline assignment: CDR1 SQVTM and CDR2 ANQGSEA.